Detailed here is one TCR beta chain. The CDR3 consists of 14 residues. The germline V gene has CDR1 LNHDA and CDR2 SQIVND (reference sequence). V lost 6 bases and J lost 5, with 14 bases in between. This entry belongs to a study of blood T cell repertoires in COVID-19. The data were produced by immunoSEQ multiplex PCR, yet TCRdb's version contains in-frame clones alone and is incomplete. Of 200,000 to 250,000 clones in the sample, approximately 86% are singletons; the top ten hold about 3%. This chain uses TRBV19 with TRBJ1-3, with D possibly matching TRBD1 (6 bases). The specimen was peripheral blood. The TCR comes from a man aged 55 to 70 with acute or convalescent COVID-19. CDR3 residues: CASSLGQNRNTIYF. The DNA of the CDR3 is TGTGCCAGTAGCCTCGGACAGAACAGAAACACCATATATTTT.